What follows are 15 T cell receptor beta chains derived from one specimen sequenced in a study of graft-versus-host responses after intestinal transplantation. Here immunoSEQ multiplex PCR was the method, and the copy in TCRdb shows in-frame clones only, minus some. The data hold 40,000 or so clones, with roughly 91% observed a single time. The sample was PBMCs, taken about nine months after transplant. Every receptor here comes from a human patient who received an intestinal transplant, so some T cells may come from the graft donor.

The chain links TRBV4-1 to TRBJ1-6; D is ambiguous. Looked up from germline, CDR1 is MGHRA and CDR2 is YSYEKL. The CDR3 is 14 amino acids. Deletions cut 6 bases from V and 8 bases from J, with 14 bases between. The CDR3 spells CASSPFEPYSPLHF. CDR3 coding DNA: TGCGCCAGCAGTCCCTTCGAGCCCTATTCACCCCTCCACTTT.

The chain employs TRBV18 and TRBJ2-7, with no clear D. Germline lookup yields CDR1 KGHSH and CDR2 LQKENI. V lost 0 bases, J lost 1 base, and 22 bases lay in between. The CDR3 consists of 19 residues. DNA for the CDR3: TGTGCCAGCTCACCACCACTGGATTCTTGGCACAGATCTTCCTACGAGCAGTACTTC. Translation: CASSPPLDSWHRSSYEQYF.

The rearrangement uses TRBV6-8 and TRBJ2-5; a weak D match, TRBD2 (6 bases). CDR3 size: 15 residues. CDR1 is MNHGY, CDR2 SAAAGT, per germline. V was cut by 2 bases and J by 0 bases, with 10 bases left in between. CDR3 region: CASSYDRGYQETQYF. For the CDR3, the DNA is TGTGCCAGCAGTTACGACCGGGGGTACCAAGAGACCCAGTACTTC.

The CDR3 DNA reads TGTGCCAGCAGCTTATCGGGGACGTGGATGGAGGGCTACACCTTC. It translates to CASSLSGTWMEGYTF. This chain joins TRBV5-4 and TRBJ1-2; D might be TRBD1 (5 bases). The CDR3 extends over 15 amino acids. Germline V gives CDR1 SGHNT, CDR2 YYREEE (reference sequence). The V gene lost 2 bases and the J gene lost 8 bases, with 19 bases spanning the gap.

The rearrangement uses TRBV4-1 and TRBJ2-3; D gene ambiguous. Germline V CDR1 and CDR2: MGHRA, YSYEKL. The germline V and J ends were trimmed by 1 base and 2 bases, with 13 bases remaining between them. The CDR3 covers 16 residues. CDR3 residues: CASSQGSSTYTDTQYF. The DNA for the CDR3 is TGCGCCAGCAGCCAAGGATCTTCTACTTACACAGATACGCAGTATTTT.

V and J are TRBV6-5 and TRBJ1-1; the D is unclear. This CDR3 comprises 14 residues. Germline values: CDR1 MNHEY, CDR2 SVGAGI. V lost 4 bases, J lost 3 bases, and 12 bases lay in between. Here the CDR3 reads CASSSPTADTEAFF. The CDR3 nucleotides read TGTGCCAGCAGTTCCCCTACGGCGGACACTGAAGCTTTCTTT.

This clone was detected once. The chain uses TRBV27 and TRBJ1-6; 9 bases match TRBD1. This CDR3 is 14 amino acids long. The junction had 4 bases not matched to a gene; V was cut back by 4 bases and J by 9 bases. CDR1 is MNHEY and CDR2 is SMNVEV in the germline V gene (reference sequence). CDR3: CASSSGTGTSPLHF. The CDR3 DNA is TGTGCCAGCAGTTCCGGGACAGGGACTTCACCCCTCCACTTT.

The chain recombines TRBV9 with TRBJ2-7, with D possibly TRBD1 on 5 matching bases. Germline V gene data show CDR1 as SGDLS and CDR2 as YYNGEE. CDR3 length equals 14 residues. The V end was cut by 0 bases, the J end by 2 bases, with 9 bases between. In DNA, the CDR3 is TGTGCCAGCAGCGTAGGACAGACCGCCTACGAGCAGTACTTC. This codes for CASSVGQTAYEQYF.

This chain links TRBV5-6 with TRBJ1-2; no definite D call. There are 18 residues in the CDR3. With 4 bases removed from V and 4 bases from J, the gap between germline ends came to 26 bases. Germline V lookup: CDR1 SGHDT, CDR2 YYEEEE. This CDR3 reads CASSERGGFLFPRYGYTF. For the CDR3, the DNA is TGTGCCAGCAGCGAACGAGGCGGCTTTCTATTCCCGCGCTATGGCTACACCTTC.

The chain links TRBV5-6 to TRBJ2-7, with D uncertain. The CDR3 is 14 amino acids. V lost 3 bases to trimming and J lost 0 bases, with 10 bases between them. Germline loops: CDR1 SGHDT, CDR2 YYEEEE. The CDR3 reads CASSSHPGSYEQYF. The DNA for the CDR3 is TGTGCCAGCAGCTCGCACCCAGGCTCCTACGAGCAGTACTTC.

This chain connects TRBV11-2 to TRBJ2-1; 9 bases align to TRBD2. The trim removed 1 base at V and 6 bases at J, leaving 7 bases unmatched. Germline CDR1 and CDR2: SGHAT and FQNNGV. The CDR3 covers 16 residues. CDR3 region: CASSLGWAGGLNEQFF. The CDR3 DNA reads as TGTGCCAGCAGCTTAGGCTGGGCGGGGGGGCTCAATGAGCAGTTCTTC.

This chain links TRBV30 with TRBJ1-6; the match to TRBD1 covers 7 bases. CDR3 length: 16 amino acids. Germline CDR1 reads GTSNPN; CDR2 reads SVGIG (reference sequence). J was trimmed by 7 bases and V by 0 bases; bases with no gene match: 9. CDR3 region: CAWSVPRDRVNSPLHF. DNA of the CDR3: TGTGCCTGGAGTGTACCTCGCGACAGGGTCAATTCACCCCTCCACTTT.

The chain joins TRBV30 to TRBJ1-3; D might be TRBD1 (5 bases). The length of the CDR3 is 15 residues. The germline V gene encodes CDR1 GTSNPN and CDR2 SVGIG (reference sequence). Trimming shortened V by 0 bases and J by 0 bases, and 9 bases separated the two germline ends. The CDR3 loop is CAWSVGTFSGNTIYF. The CDR3 DNA follows: TGTGCCTGGAGTGTTGGGACGTTCTCTGGAAACACCATATATTTT.

This clone was observed once. This chain connects TRBV6-5 to TRBJ2-7, with TRBD2 identical over 16 bases. CDR1 and CDR2 from the germline V gene are MNHEY and SVGAGI. The CDR3 is 15 residues long. With 5 bases clipped from V and 4 bases from J, the junction kept 2 bases outside the gene matches. The CDR3, as DNA: TGTGCCAGCAGTAGGGGACTAGCGGGGGGGTACGAGCAGTACTTC. It specifies CASSRGLAGGYEQYF.

This clone was found once. This chain joins TRBV4-1 and TRBJ2-3; 7 bases are a match to TRBD1. Germline CDR1 is MGHRA and CDR2 is YSYEKL. The V segment lost 6 bases and the J segment 1 base; nucleotides outside the gene matches: 4. The CDR3 is 14 residues long. CDR3 sequence: CASRQGRGTDTQYF. In nucleotides, the CDR3 is TGCGCCAGCAGACAGGGGCGGGGCACAGATACGCAGTATTTT.